The present T cell receptor beta chain was sequenced within a study of T-cell reconstitution after alpha-beta-depleted transplantation in children (dated by TCRdb to 2016 to 2017). Context from the whole study: Using TCR repertoire profiling, the study quantitatively followed how T-cell immune reconstitution unfolded in children after TCRalphabeta/CD19-depleted allogeneic hematopoietic cell transplantation.

The germline V gene (reference sequence) supplies CDR1 DFQATT and CDR2 SNEGSKA. Cut back by 8 bases and 4 bases, the V and J ends lie 17 bases apart. CDR3 length: 13 amino acids, cysteine to phenylalanine. Only the CDR3 portion is preserved as DNA: 39 bases, with reading frame beginning at the first base. Library creation used PCR. Sequencer: Illumina HiSeq 2500. Molecular barcoding was employed in the preparation of TCR libraries, with unique molecular identifiers being used to normalize TCRbeta repertoire quantification. TCRdb reran the public reads through fastp at Q25 and MiXCR, keeping productive beta chains. Each CDR3 protein gets just one entry, which takes the most common genes and DNA from the rows behind it. The sample table contains some 500,000 distinct CDR3 sequences; only one count was recorded for 30% to 35% of them. The top ten constitute 2% to 3% of the sample. This clonotype was counted only a few times. Which antigen it targets is not known. No base qualities exist here, and no much larger clone lies one base off it.

The chain joins TRBV20-1 to TRBJ1-1; no confident D gene assignment can be made. The source was PBMCs from the stem cell graft donor, collected from the stem cell graft. The clonotype originates from a human donor who donated a stem cell graft to a child with aplastic anemia. DNA sequence: TGCAGTCCCTCCCAACCAGGCTTCACTGAAGCTTTCTTT. The translation is CSPSQPGFTEAFF.